This record looks at one T cell receptor beta chain sequence and its context. This sample was included in a study of blood T cell repertoires in COVID-19. Sequencing used immunoSEQ multiplex PCR; TCRdb keeps in-frame clones, though not all of them. The sample comprises roughly 30,000 clones, around four fifths of which are singletons, and approximately 40% rests with the top ten. CDR1 WSHSY and CDR2 SAAADI come from the germline V gene. The V and J ends lost 2 bases and 7 bases respectively, with 11 bases between them. This CDR3 contains 14 residues. Input material: peripheral blood. The receptor's source is a man aged 65 to 79 with acute or convalescent COVID-19. The chain links TRBV10-2 to TRBJ2-2, with TRBD2 as a possible D gene (5 bases). This CDR3 reads CASSEVVGSGELFF. The CDR3 nucleotides are TGCGCCAGCAGTGAGGTGGTGGGGAGCGGGGAGCTGTTTTTT.